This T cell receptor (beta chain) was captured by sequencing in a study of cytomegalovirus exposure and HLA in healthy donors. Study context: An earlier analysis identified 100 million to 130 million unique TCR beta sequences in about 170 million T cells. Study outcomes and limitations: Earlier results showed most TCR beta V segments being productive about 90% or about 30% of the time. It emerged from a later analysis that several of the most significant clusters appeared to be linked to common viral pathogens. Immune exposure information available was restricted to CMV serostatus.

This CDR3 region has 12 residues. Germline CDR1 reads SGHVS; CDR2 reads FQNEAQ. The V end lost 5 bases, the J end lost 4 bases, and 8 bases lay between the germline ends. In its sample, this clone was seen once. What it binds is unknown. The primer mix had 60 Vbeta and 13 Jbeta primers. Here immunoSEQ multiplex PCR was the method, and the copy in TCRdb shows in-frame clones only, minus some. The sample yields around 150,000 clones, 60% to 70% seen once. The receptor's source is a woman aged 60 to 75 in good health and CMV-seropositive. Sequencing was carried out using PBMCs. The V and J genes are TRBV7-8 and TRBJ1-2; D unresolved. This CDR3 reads CASSLSGYGYTF. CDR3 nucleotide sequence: TGTGCCAGCAGCCTCTCCGGCTATGGCTACACCTTC.